The 18 T cell receptor beta chains below all came from one sample that was sequenced in a study of blood T cells in healthy people across ages. Next came a second PCR, run for roughly 6 to 11 cycles, which used a sample-barcoded 5' primer along with a J-beta primer mix. MiXCR, applied by TCRdb to the 5' RACE reads, yields one record per CDR3 protein. This table holds around 400,000 distinct CDR3 sequences, over 45% found once. The sequencing sample was made of blood. The receptors were sampled from a man aged 55 to 70 in good health.

This chain connects TRBV6-5 to TRBJ2-5, with D maybe TRBD1 (5 bases). The CDR3 sequence is 14 residues long. The V end was cut by 5 bases, the J end by 11 bases, with 21 bases between. Germline values: CDR1 MNHEY, CDR2 SVGAGI. The DNA of the CDR3 is TGTGCCAGCAGTGACGCCGGACACCTCAATGAGCAGTACTTC. Protein: CASSDAGHLNEQYF.

A word on this clonotype: This may be a read error: a much more frequent sequence differs by one nucleotide. The rearrangement joins TRBV7-3 to TRBJ2-1; TRBD2 matches at 12 bases. Per the germline V gene, CDR1 is SGHTA and CDR2 is FQGTGA. The V segment lost 2 bases and the J segment 12 bases; nucleotides outside the gene matches: 14. This CDR3 region has 17 residues. The CDR3 DNA follows: TGTGCCAGCAGCTTAGCCCTCTCGACTAGCGGGAGAGATGGGCAGTTCTTC. Its protein is CASSLALSTSGRDGQFF.

The chain is built from TRBV28 and TRBJ1-1, with unresolved D. Germline CDR1 MDHEN, CDR2 SYDVKM. The CDR3 runs to 14 residues. V dropped 7 bases and J dropped 1 base, with 13 bases sitting between them. This CDR3 reads CASTPDWKNTEAFF. The CDR3 DNA reads TGTGCCAGCACCCCTGATTGGAAGAACACTGAAGCTTTCTTT. Variable domain in full (rest from reference TRBV28 and TRBJ1-1): DVKVTQSSRYLVKRTGEKVFLECVQDMDHENMFWYRQDPGLGLRLIYFSYDVKMKEKGDIPEGYSVSREKKERFSLILESASTNQTSMYLCASTPDWKNTEAFFGQGTRLTVV.

This chain uses TRBV30 with TRBJ1-2; D gene ambiguous. Per germline, CDR1 GTSNPN and CDR2 SVGIG (reference sequence). Trimming took 8 bases from V and 2 from J, leaving 15 bases between them. CDR3 length: 13 residues. CDR3 nucleotides: TGTGCCCACGGCTTAGGGTTCAACTATGGCTACACCTTC. It yields the protein CAHGLGFNYGYTF. The full variable domain, with the rest looked up from reference TRBV30 and TRBJ1-2, is SQTIHQWPATLVQPVGSPLSLECTVEGTSNPNLYWYRQAAGRGLQLLFYSVGIGQISSEVPQNLSASRPQDRQFILSSKKLLLSDSGFYLCAHGLGFNYGYTFGSGTRLTVV.

This clonotype has more than one count but fewer than ten. CDR3 DNA sequence: TGTGCCAGCAGCTTCTCTAGCGGGGTCCTCTACAATGAGCAGTTCTTC. This translates into CASSFSSGVLYNEQFF. The chain has TRBV7-8 and TRBJ2-1; 9 bases align to TRBD2. This CDR3 region has 16 residues. CDR1 SGHVS and CDR2 FQNEAQ come from the germline V gene. V shed 3 bases and J 3 bases; nucleotides not matched to a gene: 6.

This clonotype was counted many times. The chain joins TRBV20-1 to TRBJ1-5; 10 nucleotides align to TRBD1. V shed 5 bases and J 0 bases; nucleotides not matched to a gene: 10. The CDR3 loop spans 17 amino acids. The germline CDR1 and CDR2 sequences are DFQATT and SNEGSKA (reference sequence). In DNA form, the CDR3 reads TGCAGTGCTCCCCGACAGGGGGCCCAACATAGCAATCAGCCCCAGCATTTT. Translating gives CSAPRQGAQHSNQPQHF.

The rearrangement joins TRBV12-3 or TRBV12-4 to TRBJ2-3, with D hard to call. This CDR3 has 12 residues. V dropped 5 bases and J dropped 6 bases, with 9 bases sitting between them. The CDR3 bases are TGTGCCAGCAGTCTGAGTCACGATACGCAGTATTTT. Amino acid sequence: CASSLSHDTQYF.

The chain is built from TRBV9 and TRBJ2-5, with D uncertain. The CDR3 consists of 12 residues. Germline lookup yields CDR1 SGDLS and CDR2 YYNGEE. Deletions cut 4 bases from V and 1 base from J, with 5 bases between. The CDR3: CASSNIQETQYF. Here the CDR3 DNA reads TGTGCCAGCAGCAATATCCAAGAGACCCAGTACTTC.

This clonotype has just a few counts. The chain couples TRBV14 to TRBJ2-5; possible D gene TRBD2, 5 bases. This CDR3 has 13 amino acids. The ends were cut back, 1 base at V and 11 bases at J, with 14 bases in the middle. Germline lookup yields CDR1 SGHDN and CDR2 FVKESK. CDR3 residues: CASSQGYTGEQYF. The DNA of the CDR3 is TGTGCCAGCAGCCAAGGGTACACCGGGGAGCAGTACTTC.

This chain uses TRBV5-6 with TRBJ2-3, with D unresolved. This CDR3 region has 15 residues. CDR1 and CDR2 (germline): SGHDT, YYEEEE. Between the trimmed V and J ends, which lost 2 bases and 2 bases, there was a span of 12 bases. CDR3 loop: CASSFTPRFTDTQYF. As DNA, the CDR3 is TGTGCCAGCAGCTTCACCCCGCGGTTCACAGATACGCAGTATTTT.

This sequence joins TRBV4-2 and TRBJ2-1; D is perhaps TRBD1 or TRBD2 (6 bases each). CDR3 length: 16 amino acids. Germline V gene lookup returns CDR1 LGHNA and CDR2 YNFKEQ. The V gene lost 1 base and the J gene lost 4 bases, with 14 bases spanning the gap. CDR3 protein: CASSQGLGGAYNEQFF. The CDR3 nucleotides read TGTGCCAGCAGCCAAGGGCTCGGGGGCGCATACAATGAGCAGTTCTTC.

This chain links TRBV2 with TRBJ2-7; no reliable D call. Germline V gene data show CDR1 as SNHLY and CDR2 as FYNNEI. The CDR3 length is 15 residues. The V end lost 5 bases, the J end lost 0 bases, and 14 bases lay between the germline ends. CDR3 region: CASSPRTTYSYEQYF. The CDR3 DNA reads TGTGCCAGCAGTCCCCGGACCACATACTCCTACGAGCAGTACTTC. The variable domain in full, completed from reference TRBV2 and TRBJ2-7, reads EPEVTQTPSHQVTQMGQEVILRCVPISNHLYFYWYRQILGQKVEFLVSFYNNEISEKSEIFDDQFSVERPDGSNFTLKIRSTKLEDSAMYFCASSPRTTYSYEQYFGPGTRLTVT.

With respect to this clonotype: A junction end diverges from the germline sequence, so it may reflect a read error. The rearrangement uses TRBV20-1 and TRBJ2-3, with D perhaps assigned TRBD1 or TRBD2 (5 bases each). Germline CDR1 and CDR2: DFQATT and SNEGSKA (reference sequence). This CDR3 spans 16 amino acids. The CDR3 spells CSARGPAGGLTDTQYF. The CDR3 DNA is TGCAGCGCTAGGGGACCCGCTGGCGGACTCACAGATACGCAGTATTTT.

This clonotype came up once. This rearrangement joins TRBV18 to TRBJ2-3; 7 bases are a match to TRBD2. The V segment lost 0 bases and the J segment 4 bases; nucleotides outside the gene matches: 10. This CDR3 is built from 17 residues. Germline V lookup: CDR1 KGHSH, CDR2 LQKENI. The CDR3 DNA reads as TGTGCCAGCTCACCACCGCGGGGGACCGCGGGGGCAGATACGCAGTATTTT. Its protein product is CASSPPRGTAGADTQYF.

The chain combines TRBV2 with TRBJ2-6; possibly TRBD1 for D (5 bases). The germline V gene encodes CDR1 SNHLY and CDR2 FYNNEI. The CDR3 is 16 residues long. Trimming removed 4 bases from V and 2 bases from J, with 12 bases in between. The CDR3 loop reads CASSVQGSPGANVLTF. The CDR3 region has the DNA TGTGCCAGCAGTGTCCAGGGATCGCCTGGGGCCAACGTCCTGACTTTC. The full variable domain, with the rest looked up from reference TRBV2 and TRBJ2-6, is EPEVTQTPSHQVTQMGQEVILRCVPISNHLYFYWYRQILGQKVEFLVSFYNNEISEKSEIFDDQFSVERPDGSNFTLKIRSTKLEDSAMYFCASSVQGSPGANVLTFGAGSRLTVL.

The gene calls are TRBV7-2 and TRBJ1-5; D is unresolved. There are 17 residues in the CDR3. Trimming removed 5 bases at V and 0 bases at J, with 17 bases between. From germline, CDR1 is SGHTA and CDR2 FQGNSA. The CDR3 DNA reads as TGTGCCAGCAGCCTCTCCCCCCCGGGGATTAGCAATCAGCCCCAGCATTTT. Translating it yields CASSLSPPGISNQPQHF.

This clonotype turned up a few times. The chain couples TRBV7-2 to TRBJ1-6, with D unresolved. The CDR3 contains 14 residues. V lost 5 bases to trimming and J lost 6 bases, with 11 bases between them. The V gene's germline CDR1 is SGHTA and CDR2 FQGNSA. CDR3: CASSPHPANSPLHF. Written as DNA, the CDR3 is TGTGCCAGCAGCCCTCATCCAGCTAATTCACCCCTCCACTTT.

This clonotype was observed a handful of times. The chain joins TRBV27 to TRBJ1-2, with D possibly matching TRBD1 (5 bases). Trimming removed 6 bases from V and 4 bases from J, with 15 bases in between. Germline values: CDR1 MNHEY, CDR2 SMNVEV (reference sequence). The CDR3 sequence is 14 residues long. This CDR3 is CASRAGTSAYGYTF. CDR3 in DNA: TGTGCCAGCAGGGCTGGGACTTCGGCCTATGGCTACACCTTC.